This TCR beta chain was obtained from a study of CD8+CD57+ T cells in acquired aplastic anemia. The overall study: Sorted CD4+ and CD8+ cell DNA averaged 3.2 ug. Study-level results: Between patients and controls, around 30 CD8+ CDR3 sequences were found in common.

This clonotype appeared many times. Antigen unknown. The germline V gene has CDR1 DFQATT and CDR2 SNEGSKA (reference sequence). V was clipped by 4 bases and J by 0 bases, with 9 bases between them. This CDR3 is 13 amino acids long. TCR beta VDJ combinations and CDR3 sequences were profiled from genomic DNA. TCRdb analysed the reads with MiXCR anew, one entry per CDR3 protein. The table has under 250,000 distinct CDR3 sequences, 34% seen once. Sequencing was done on a sample of sorted CD4+, CD8+, or CD8+CD57+ T cells (not recorded which) from PBMCs. The TCR sequence derives from a human donor in good health, serving as a control. The chain has TRBV20-1 and TRBJ1-2; D is ambiguous. CDR3 protein: CSATRNSNYGYTF. The CDR3 coding sequence is TGCAGTGCTACCAGAAATTCTAACTATGGCTACACCTTC.